This is a list of T cell receptor beta chains from one sample in a study of blood T cell repertoires in COVID-19. The assay was immunoSEQ multiplex PCR, and TCRdb's table has in-frame clones only and misses some. The data show 40,000 to 65,000 clones, with just over 85% seen just once and around 2.7% held by the top ten. Specimen: peripheral blood. These receptors were obtained from a man older than 75 with acute or convalescent COVID-19. Both conserved end residues are part of each CDR3. Fields, in order: J gene, CDR3 length, V gene, CDR3 protein.

TRBJ2-3 17 TRBV5-1 CASSLLGRGTSTDTQYF
TRBJ2-5 16 TRBV5-6 CASSFTGRFYQETQYF
TRBJ2-2 15 TRBV18 CASSYSNRDTGELFF
TRBJ1-5 13 TRBV30 CAWSRQGNQPQHF
TRBJ1-1 16 TRBV18 CASSPKGQGGSTEAFF
TRBJ1-2 10 TRBV6-5 CATRQNGYTF
TRBJ1-2 13 TRBV2 CASYRGDFYGYTF
TRBJ2-2 15 TRBV4-2 CASSQDPVPTGELFF
TRBJ1-6 15 TRBV3-1/TRBV3-2 CASSQDPTGVEPLHF
TRBJ1-2 15 TRBV30 CAWRSLGQYNYGYTF
TRBJ2-2 16 TRBV5-1 CASSNIDRGKIGELFF
TRBJ1-2 14 TRBV3-1/TRBV3-2 CASSQLQGLSGYTF
TRBJ2-7 12 TRBV5-6 CASSQQPGDVYF
TRBJ2-7 15 TRBV9 CASSVASGGPYEQYF
TRBJ2-1 15 TRBV19 CASSIEIVASREQFF
TRBJ2-2 14 TRBV6-5 CASSYTGYVGELFF
TRBJ1-2 14 TRBV4-1 CASSRGQTNYGYTF
TRBJ2-7 15 TRBV5-4 CASSLWDRMTYEQYF
TRBJ2-3 14 TRBV7-7 CATPSAGGPDTQYF
TRBJ2-2 14 TRBV5-1 CASSFGQATGELFF
TRBJ2-3 14 TRBV18 CASSPQGLIDTQYF
TRBJ2-2 14 TRBV6-9 CASSQGLATGELFF
TRBJ1-6 15 TRBV4-3 CASSQSGGLGSPLHF
TRBJ1-6 15 TRBV18 CASSQEISYNSPLHF
TRBJ1-3 16 TRBV6-5 CASSYSRPSLADTIYF
TRBJ2-3 16 TRBV5-4 CASSLASGGLTDTQYF
TRBJ2-3 15 TRBV7-8 CASSLAVGSTDTQYF
TRBJ1-2 13 TRBV28 CASRFRGTYGYTF
TRBJ1-1 13 TRBV19 CARTGEFDTEAFF
TRBJ2-7 13 TRBV3-1/TRBV3-2 CASSPQGWSEQYF
TRBJ1-4 12 TRBV2 CASGSTNEKLFF
TRBJ2-3 15 TRBV5-1 CASSLGLAGTDTQYF
TRBJ1-3 16 TRBV28 CASSFRTGGFGNTIYF
TRBJ2-3 16 TRBV19 CASSMGAGGSTDTQYF
TRBJ2-7 15 TRBV5-1 CASSLAGGRPYEQYF
TRBJ2-7 16 TRBV5-1 CASSLNGQGDPYEQYF
TRBJ1-6 16 TRBV7-9 CASTLSGSSYNSPLHF
TRBJ1-6 13 TRBV14 CASSQIPVSPLHF
TRBJ1-5 14 TRBV5-4 CASSLEGVGQPQHF
TRBJ2-3 16 TRBV11-2 CASSLRGGPGTDTQYF
TRBJ2-3 13 TRBV5-5 CASSLGGSDFHYF
TRBJ1-2 14 TRBV28 CASSFGTGWYGYTF
TRBJ2-5 15 TRBV18 CASSLGLAGVETQYF
TRBJ1-2 13 TRBV7-2 CASSLQGPYGYTF
TRBJ2-5 16 TRBV21-1 CAIPLGRPVRQETQYF
TRBJ1-5 16 TRBV18 CASSREQGAGNQPQHF
TRBJ1-6 18 TRBV19 CASSPRATPSSYNSPLHF
TRBJ2-2 15 TRBV9 CASSVGQGVTGELFF
TRBJ1-5 16 TRBV2 CASSEALRGGGQPQHF
TRBJ1-6 13 TRBV2 CASSGQTASPLHF